A single sample is the source of the 18 T cell receptor beta chains below, sequenced in a study of CD8 T cells in Susac syndrome. After extraction with the RNeasy kit, roughly 0.5 to 1 ug of the RNA was reverse transcribed using random hexamers. TCRdb re-called the immunoSEQ multiplex PCR reads with MiXCR, one entry per CDR3 protein. Of some 150,000 distinct CDR3 sequences listed, roughly 94% are singletons. The material sequenced was CD8+ T cells from PBMCs. These receptors all come from a human donor in good health.

This chain links TRBV7-8 with TRBJ2-7; TRBD1 might be the D (5 bases). V lost 0 bases and J lost 6, with 9 bases in between. CDR3 length: 13 residues. Looked up from germline, CDR1 is SGHVS and CDR2 is FQNEAQ. The CDR3 loop reads CASSLAREFEQYF. The CDR3 DNA is TGTGCCAGCAGCTTAGCCAGGGAATTCGAGCAGTACTTC.

This clonotype has only a few counts. The CDR3 DNA reads as TGTGCCAGCAGACCGGGACAGTCCTACAATGAGCAGTTCTTC. Protein: CASRPGQSYNEQFF. The J gene is TRBJ2-1, the V gene TRBV5-4, with 7 nucleotides matching TRBD1. Germline V gene data show CDR1 as SGHNT and CDR2 as YYREEE (reference sequence). After removal of 5 bases from V and 1 base from J, the junction contained 3 bases not matched to a gene. The CDR3 extends over 14 amino acids.

The genes are TRBV2 and TRBJ1-1; D unresolved. Germline-derived CDR1 and CDR2 are SNHLY and FYNNEI. The CDR3 is made up of 14 amino acids. Trimming took 3 bases from V and 1 from J, leaving 9 bases between them. This chain's CDR3 is CASSEETANTEAFF. CDR3 coding DNA: TGTGCCAGCAGTGAGGAGACGGCGAACACTGAAGCTTTCTTT.

This clonotype was counted a single time. This chain links TRBV4-1 with TRBJ2-5; 8 bases line up with TRBD1. The germline CDR1 and CDR2 sequences are MGHRA and YSYEKL. The CDR3 totals 15 residues. Trimming at V came to 1 base and at J to 4 bases, leaving 5 bases not matched to a gene. CDR3 loop: CASSQGPGTGETQYF. The CDR3 DNA follows: TGCGCCAGCAGCCAAGGACCGGGGACAGGAGAGACCCAGTACTTC.

The chain is built from TRBV30 and TRBJ1-2, with 8 bases identical to TRBD1. This CDR3 spans 13 amino acids. Per the germline V gene, CDR1 is GTSNPN and CDR2 is SVGIG (reference sequence). The CDR3: CAKIDRGLPGYTF. The CDR3 coding sequence is TGTGCGAAGATTGACAGGGGCCTCCCCGGCTACACCTTC. Using reference TRBV30 and TRBJ1-2 for the parts outside the CDR3, the full variable domain is SQTIHQWPATLVQPVGSPLSLECTVEGTSNPNLYWYRQAAGRGLQLLFYSVGIGQISSEVPQNLSASRPQDRQFILSSKKLLLSDSGFYLCAKIDRGLPGYTFGSGTRLTVV.

The V and J genes are TRBV5-4 and TRBJ2-1; 13 bases fit TRBD2. CDR3 length equals 15 residues. Losses at the gene ends were 4 bases for V and 6 bases for J; bases not matched to a gene: 4. Germline assignment: CDR1 SGHNT and CDR2 YYREEE (reference sequence). CDR3: CASSMTSGGFNEQFF. In nucleotides, the CDR3 is TGTGCCAGCAGCATGACTAGCGGGGGGTTCAATGAGCAGTTCTTC.

The V and J genes are TRBV7-9 and TRBJ1-2; D unresolved. The CDR3 has 13 residues. Germline CDR1 is SEHNR and CDR2 is FQNEAQ (reference sequence). Trimming took 7 bases from V and 4 from J, leaving 13 bases between them. CDR3: CASTIPGSYGYTF. For the CDR3, the DNA is TGTGCCAGCACCATACCCGGTTCCTATGGCTACACCTTC.

The chain links TRBV6-4 to TRBJ1-1, with a tentative D call TRBD1 (6 bases). V was cut by 5 bases and J by 2 bases, with 9 bases left in between. The CDR3 is made up of 13 amino acids. Germline lookup yields CDR1 MRHNA and CDR2 SNTAGT. The CDR3 region is CASSLDSNTEAFF. As DNA, the CDR3 is TGTGCCAGCAGTTTGGACAGCAACACTGAAGCTTTCTTT.

The rearrangement joins TRBV7-9 to TRBJ2-7; D remains ambiguous. The CDR3 is 15 residues long. Germline-derived CDR1 and CDR2 are SEHNR and FQNEAQ (reference sequence). Trimming removed 7 bases from V and 3 bases from J, with 19 bases in between. Here the CDR3 reads CASTLNGGELYEQYF. The CDR3 nucleotides are TGTGCCAGCACCTTGAACGGCGGAGAACTCTACGAGCAGTACTTC.

V is TRBV29-1 and J is TRBJ2-3; TRBD1 is a possible D gene (5 bases). From germline, CDR1 is SQVTM and CDR2 ANQGSEA. V was shortened by 4 bases and J by 3 bases, with 11 bases between the two germline ends. This CDR3 is built from 13 residues. CDR3 sequence (DNA): TGCAGCGTTGGGGGCGACAGAACAGATACGCAGTATTTT. This encodes CSVGGDRTDTQYF.

The V call is TRBV27, the J call TRBJ2-3; 9 positions agree with TRBD1. The germline V gene has CDR1 MNHEY and CDR2 SMNVEV (reference sequence). The V gene end was trimmed by 6 bases and the J gene end by 1 base; junction bases not matched to a gene: 8. The CDR3 runs 16 residues. The CDR3 region is CASRTKWTGGTDTQYF. CDR3 coding DNA: TGTGCCAGCAGGACAAAATGGACAGGGGGCACAGATACGCAGTATTTT.

The J gene is TRBJ2-1, the V gene TRBV28, with D perhaps assigned TRBD1 or TRBD2 (5 bases each). The germline V gene encodes CDR1 MDHEN and CDR2 SYDVKM. The CDR3 covers 15 residues. V was pared by 2 bases and J by 0 bases, with 8 bases between. Here the CDR3 DNA reads TGTGCCAGCAGTTTAGAGGGGAGCTCCTACAATGAGCAGTTCTTC. Translated, it gives CASSLEGSSYNEQFF.

The chain carries TRBV7-6 and TRBJ2-1; TRBD2 matches at 11 bases. The V segment lost 5 bases and the J segment 8 bases; nucleotides outside the gene matches: 8. The V gene's germline CDR1 is SGHVS and CDR2 FNYEAQ. CDR3 length equals 15 residues. The CDR3 nucleotides are TGTGCCAGCAGCACGACTAGCGGGACGATAGATGAGCAGTTCTTC. It codes for CASSTTSGTIDEQFF.

This chain connects TRBV28 to TRBJ2-7; the match to TRBD2 covers 10 bases. With 6 bases clipped from V and 1 base from J, the junction kept 6 bases outside the gene matches. The length of the CDR3 is 15 residues. Germline V gives CDR1 MDHEN, CDR2 SYDVKM. CDR3 nucleotide sequence: TGTGCCAGCAGGCCAAGGGGACTAGCGTCCTACGAGCAGTACTTC. Translated: CASRPRGLASYEQYF. The full variable domain, rest sourced from reference TRBV28 and TRBJ2-7, is DVKVTQSSRYLVKRTGEKVFLECVQDMDHENMFWYRQDPGLGLRLIYFSYDVKMKEKGDIPEGYSVSREKKERFSLILESASTNQTSMYLCASRPRGLASYEQYFGPGTRLTVT.

V is TRBV29-1 and J is TRBJ1-1; D is ambiguous. From germline, CDR1 is SQVTM and CDR2 ANQGSEA. Trimming stripped 4 bases from V and 1 base from J, with 7 bases between. This CDR3 is built from 12 residues. The CDR3 sequence: CSVVARNTEAFF. The CDR3 nucleotides read TGCAGCGTTGTGGCGAGGAACACTGAAGCTTTCTTT.

V gene TRBV20-1 combines with J gene TRBJ2-7, with unresolved D. Trimming shortened V by 6 bases and J by 4 bases, and 10 bases separated the two germline ends. This CDR3 contains 11 residues. The V gene's germline CDR1 is DFQATT and CDR2 SNEGSKA (reference sequence). DNA of the CDR3: TGCAGTGCAAAACAAGAGTACGAGCAGTACTTC. This codes for CSAKQEYEQYF.

The chain has TRBV6-5 and TRBJ2-1; TRBD1 might be the D (6 bases). The germline gives CDR1 MNHEY, CDR2 SVGAGI. The CDR3 totals 15 residues. Trimming stripped 2 bases from V and 7 bases from J, with 15 bases between. The CDR3 protein is CASSYNRGSPNEQFF. In nucleotides, the CDR3 is TGTGCCAGCAGTTACAATAGGGGGTCTCCAAATGAGCAGTTCTTC.

The chain carries TRBV7-9 and TRBJ2-7, with a possible D match to TRBD2 (6 bases). Germline-derived CDR1 and CDR2 are SEHNR and FQNEAQ (reference sequence). The V end was cut by 5 bases, the J end by 1 base, with 9 bases between. The CDR3 has 13 residues. CDR3 sequence (DNA): TGTGCCAGCAGCGGTCGGGAGTCCTACGAGCAGTACTTC. Amino acid sequence: CASSGRESYEQYF.